This T cell receptor (beta chain) is drawn from a study of blood T cell repertoires in COVID-19. Study context: Samples of COVID-19 (acute and convalescent) were obtained from the United States, Italy and Spain. From T cells, B-cell-depleted T cells, or PBMCs came the material, which was cDNA or gDNA.

Those enrolled, adults aged roughly 18 to 100 years, came from roughly 22 US areas. Germline assignment: CDR1 SGHAT and CDR2 FQNNGV. V dropped 5 bases and J dropped 8; count of bases not matched to a gene: 10. The CDR3 is 14 residues long. Source study methods: Estimation of nucleated cell counts was performed using reference gene primer amplification. Only in-frame clones appear in the TCRdb table, and some are missing; sequencing was by immunoSEQ multiplex PCR. That table is the source of V, J and clone size, and D and trimming were worked out from the DNA. This sample carries 260,000 or so clones, around 84% of them seen once, and the ten largest clones take around 16%.

Sequencing was done on a sample of PBMCs or T cells enriched from blood (not recorded which). The sequence was collected from a man between 18 and 29 years old who had recovered from COVID-19. This chain connects TRBV11-2 to TRBJ1-2; 8 bases map to TRBD1. CDR3 in DNA: TGTGCCAGCAGCCGACCCCAGGGGGCGAGCGGCTACACCTTC. It specifies CASSRPQGASGYTF.